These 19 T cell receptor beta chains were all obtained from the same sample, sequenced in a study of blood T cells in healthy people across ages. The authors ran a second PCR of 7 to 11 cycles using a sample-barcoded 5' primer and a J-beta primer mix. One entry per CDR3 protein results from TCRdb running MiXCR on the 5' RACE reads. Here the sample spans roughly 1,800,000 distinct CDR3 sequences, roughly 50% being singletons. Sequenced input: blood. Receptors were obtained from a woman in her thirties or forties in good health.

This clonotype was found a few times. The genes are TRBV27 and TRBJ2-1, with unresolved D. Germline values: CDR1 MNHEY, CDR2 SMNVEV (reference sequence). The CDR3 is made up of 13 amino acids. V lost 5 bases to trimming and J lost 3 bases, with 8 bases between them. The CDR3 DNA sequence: TGTGCCAGCAGTATCGACAACTACAATGAGCAGTTCTTC. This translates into CASSIDNYNEQFF.

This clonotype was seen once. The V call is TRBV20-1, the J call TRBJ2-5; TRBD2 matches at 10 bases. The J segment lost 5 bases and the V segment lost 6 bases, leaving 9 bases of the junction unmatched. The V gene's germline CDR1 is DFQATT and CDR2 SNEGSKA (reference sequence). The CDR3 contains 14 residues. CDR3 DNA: TGCAGTGCGTATACTAGCGGGGTGTTGGAGACCCAGTACTTC. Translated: CSAYTSGVLETQYF.

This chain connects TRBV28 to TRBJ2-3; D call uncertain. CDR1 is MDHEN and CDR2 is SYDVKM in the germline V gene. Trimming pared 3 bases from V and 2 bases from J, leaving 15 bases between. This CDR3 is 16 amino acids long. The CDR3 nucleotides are TGTGCCAGCAGTTTCGGACCGGGCCGATTCACAGATACGCAGTATTTT. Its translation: CASSFGPGRFTDTQYF.

CDR3 region: CASRATGRDGYTF. The CDR3 DNA is TGTGCCAGCAGGGCTACAGGGAGGGATGGCTACACCTTC. V gene TRBV28 combines with J gene TRBJ1-2; D perhaps matches TRBD1 (6 bases). Trimming removed 6 bases at V and 6 bases at J, with 14 bases between. From germline, CDR1 is MDHEN and CDR2 SYDVKM. This CDR3 has 13 residues.

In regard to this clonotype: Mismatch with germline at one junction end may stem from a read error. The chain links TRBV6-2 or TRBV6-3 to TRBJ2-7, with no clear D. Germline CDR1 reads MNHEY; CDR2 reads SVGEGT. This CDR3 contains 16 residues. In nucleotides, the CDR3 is TGTGCCAGCAGTTACGGTTTGGACGGGTACTCCTGCGAGCAGTACTTC. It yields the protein CASSYGLDGYSCEQYF.

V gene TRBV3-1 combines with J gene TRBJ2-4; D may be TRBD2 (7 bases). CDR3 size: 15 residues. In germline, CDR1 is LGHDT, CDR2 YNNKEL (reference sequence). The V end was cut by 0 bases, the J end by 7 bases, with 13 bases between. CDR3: CASSQDMGGGNIQYF. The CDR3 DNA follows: TGTGCCAGCAGCCAAGATATGGGGGGGGGCAACATTCAGTACTTC.

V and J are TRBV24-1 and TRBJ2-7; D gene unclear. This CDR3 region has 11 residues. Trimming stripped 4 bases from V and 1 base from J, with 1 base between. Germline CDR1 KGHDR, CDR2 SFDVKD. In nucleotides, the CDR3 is TGTGCCACCAGTGAATCCTACGAGCAGTACTTC. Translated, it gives CATSESYEQYF.

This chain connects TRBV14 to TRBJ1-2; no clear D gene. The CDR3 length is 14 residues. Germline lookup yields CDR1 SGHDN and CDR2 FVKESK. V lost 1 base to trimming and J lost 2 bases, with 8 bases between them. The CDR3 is CASSQGNGNYGYTF. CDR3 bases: TGTGCCAGCAGCCAAGGAAACGGCAACTATGGCTACACCTTC.

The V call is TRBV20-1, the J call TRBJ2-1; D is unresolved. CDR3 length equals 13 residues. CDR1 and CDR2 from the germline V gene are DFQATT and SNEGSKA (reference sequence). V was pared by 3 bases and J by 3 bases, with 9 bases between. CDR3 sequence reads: CSARGFLYNEQFF. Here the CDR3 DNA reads TGCAGTGCTAGGGGATTTCTCTACAATGAGCAGTTCTTC.

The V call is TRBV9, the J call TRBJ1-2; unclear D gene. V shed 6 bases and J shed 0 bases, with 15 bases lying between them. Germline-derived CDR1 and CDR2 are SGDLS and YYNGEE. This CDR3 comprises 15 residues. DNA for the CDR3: TGTGCCAGCACCGACATAACAAGATCTAACTATGGCTACACCTTC. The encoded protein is CASTDITRSNYGYTF.

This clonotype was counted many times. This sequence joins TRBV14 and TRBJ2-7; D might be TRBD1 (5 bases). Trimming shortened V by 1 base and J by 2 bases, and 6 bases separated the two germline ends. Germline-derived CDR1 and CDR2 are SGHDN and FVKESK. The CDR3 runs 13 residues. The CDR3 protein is CASSQVRAYEQYF. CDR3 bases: TGTGCCAGCAGCCAAGTCAGGGCCTACGAGCAGTACTTC.

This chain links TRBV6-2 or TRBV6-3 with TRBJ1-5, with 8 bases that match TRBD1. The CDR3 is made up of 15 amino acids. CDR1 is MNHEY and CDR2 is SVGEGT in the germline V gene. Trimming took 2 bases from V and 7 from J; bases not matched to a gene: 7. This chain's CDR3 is CASSYPWTGSQPQHF. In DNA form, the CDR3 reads TGTGCCAGCAGTTACCCATGGACAGGGAGCCAGCCCCAGCATTTT.

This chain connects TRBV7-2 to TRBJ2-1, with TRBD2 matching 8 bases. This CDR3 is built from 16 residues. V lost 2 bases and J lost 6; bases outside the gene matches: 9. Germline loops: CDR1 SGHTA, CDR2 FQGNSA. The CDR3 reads CASSLSPQAGVNEQFF. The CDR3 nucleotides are TGTGCCAGCAGCTTAAGCCCCCAAGCGGGGGTCAATGAGCAGTTCTTC.

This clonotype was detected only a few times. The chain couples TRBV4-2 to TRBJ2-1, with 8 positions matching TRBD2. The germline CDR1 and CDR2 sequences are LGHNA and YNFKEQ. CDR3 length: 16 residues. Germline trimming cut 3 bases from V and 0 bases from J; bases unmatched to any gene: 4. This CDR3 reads CASSHPGGGSYNEQFF. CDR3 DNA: TGTGCCAGCAGCCATCCCGGGGGGGGCTCCTACAATGAGCAGTTCTTC.

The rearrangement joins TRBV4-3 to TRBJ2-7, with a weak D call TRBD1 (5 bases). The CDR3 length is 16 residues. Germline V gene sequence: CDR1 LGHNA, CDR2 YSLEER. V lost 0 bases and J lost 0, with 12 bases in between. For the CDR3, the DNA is TGCGCCAGCAGCCAAGACGGAGTAGGGGTCTCCTACGAGCAGTACTTC. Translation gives CASSQDGVGVSYEQYF.

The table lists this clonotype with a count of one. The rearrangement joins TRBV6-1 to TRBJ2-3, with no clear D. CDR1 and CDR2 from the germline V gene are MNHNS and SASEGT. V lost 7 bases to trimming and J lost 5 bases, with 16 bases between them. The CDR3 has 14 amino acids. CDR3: CASNLGPVKDTQYF. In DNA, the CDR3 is TGTGCCAGCAACCTCGGACCGGTCAAAGATACGCAGTATTTT.

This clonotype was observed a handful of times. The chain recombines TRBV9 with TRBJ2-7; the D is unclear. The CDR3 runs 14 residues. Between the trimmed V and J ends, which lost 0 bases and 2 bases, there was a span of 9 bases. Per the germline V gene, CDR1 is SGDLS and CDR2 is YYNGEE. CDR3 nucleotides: TGTGCCAGCAGCGTAGAACGCAGCCCCTACGAGCAGTACTTC. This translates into CASSVERSPYEQYF.

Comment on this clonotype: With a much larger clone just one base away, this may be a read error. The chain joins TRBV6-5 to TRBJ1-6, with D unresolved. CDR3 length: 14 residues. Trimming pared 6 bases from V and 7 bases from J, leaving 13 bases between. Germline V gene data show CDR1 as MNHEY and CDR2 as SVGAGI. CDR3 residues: CASRPRRSNSPLHF. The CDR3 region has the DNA TGTGCCAGCAGACCTAGGAGGTCGAATTCACCCCTCCACTTT.

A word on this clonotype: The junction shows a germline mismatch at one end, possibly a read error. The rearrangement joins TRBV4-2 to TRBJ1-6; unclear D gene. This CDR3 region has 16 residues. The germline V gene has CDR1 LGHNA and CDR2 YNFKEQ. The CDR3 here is CASSQPTSSFNSPLHF. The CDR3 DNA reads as TGTGCCAGCAGCCAACCGACATCGTCCTTTAATTCACCCCTCCACTTT.